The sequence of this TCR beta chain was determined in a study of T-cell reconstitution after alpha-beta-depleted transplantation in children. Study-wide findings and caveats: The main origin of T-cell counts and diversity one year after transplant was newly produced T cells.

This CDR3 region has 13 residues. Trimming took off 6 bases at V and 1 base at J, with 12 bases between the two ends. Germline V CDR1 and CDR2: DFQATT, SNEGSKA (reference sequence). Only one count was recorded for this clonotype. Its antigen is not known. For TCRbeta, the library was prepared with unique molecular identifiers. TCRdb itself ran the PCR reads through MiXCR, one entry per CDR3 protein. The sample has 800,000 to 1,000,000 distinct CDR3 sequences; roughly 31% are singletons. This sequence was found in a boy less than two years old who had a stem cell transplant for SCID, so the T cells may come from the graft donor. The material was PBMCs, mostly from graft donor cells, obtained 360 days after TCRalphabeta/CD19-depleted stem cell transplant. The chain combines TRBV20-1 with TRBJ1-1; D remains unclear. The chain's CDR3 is CSAPGRRNTEAFF. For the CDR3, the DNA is TGCAGTGCCCCGGGAAGGAGGAACACTGAAGCTTTCTTT.